These T cell receptor beta chains were read from a single sample in a study of CD8+ T cells in alopecia areata. Generated by immunoSEQ multiplex PCR, the TCRdb table keeps only in-frame clones and is missing some. The table includes 95,000 to 110,000 clones, 84% detected once. Sequenced here: CD8+ T cells sorted from blood, sampled at week 24, from a patient treated with tofacitinib. These receptors came from a human donor with alopecia areata. CDR3s include the opening cysteine and the closing phenylalanine or tryptophan. Fields, in order: D gene, J gene, V gene, clone size, CDR3 protein, CDR3 DNA. The D gene is left open where the match is weak. Clone size is shown for a subset of rows, as once, few, many or a class of expanded clone.

>TRBD2|TRBJ2-1|TRBV5-4|.
CASSERGETYNEQFF
TGTGCCAGCAGCGAGCGGGGGGAAACCTACAATGAGCAGTTCTTC
>TRBD2|TRBJ2-7|TRBV5-6|.
CASSVAGGQNEQYF
TGTGCCAGCAGCGTAGCGGGGGGGCAGAACGAGCAGTACTTC
>TRBD2|TRBJ2-5|TRBV4-1|once
CASSQASGGGETQYF
TGCGCCAGCAGCCAAGCTAGCGGGGGTGGAGAGACCCAGTACTTC
>.|TRBJ1-5|TRBV7-9|.
CASSSTGQFNQPQHF
TGTGCCAGCAGCTCAACAGGACAGTTCAATCAGCCCCAGCATTTT
>TRBD2|TRBJ2-5|TRBV29-1|.
CSVEGLAGVNGETQYF
TGCAGCGTTGAGGGACTAGCGGGGGTAAACGGGGAGACCCAGTACTTC
>.|TRBJ2-1|TRBV2|.
CASSEAVAVHNEQFF
TGTGCCAGCAGTGAAGCGGTAGCGGTGCACAATGAGCAGTTCTTC
>.|TRBJ2-5|TRBV7-2|.
CASSLVLAEETQYF
TGTGCCAGCAGCTTAGTTCTTGCTGAAGAGACCCAGTACTTC
>.|TRBJ1-2|TRBV29-1|.
CSVDNRAANYGYTF
TGCAGCGTTGACAACAGGGCTGCTAACTATGGCTACACCTTC
>.|TRBJ1-1|TRBV7-2|.
CASSLAFGVTEAFF
TGTGCCAGCAGCTTAGCCTTCGGGGTCACTGAAGCTTTCTTT
>TRBD1|TRBJ1-1|TRBV6-5|.
CASRLGQGNTEAFF
TGTGCCAGCAGGCTCGGACAGGGGAACACTGAAGCTTTCTTT
>TRBD2|TRBJ2-7|TRBV7-6|.
CASSSTGTSGYEQYF
TGTGCCAGCAGCTCCACCGGGACTAGTGGGTACGAGCAGTACTTC
>.|TRBJ2-5|TRBV10-3|.
CAIRRGADRKKETQYF
TGTGCCATCAGGAGGGGGGCCGACAGGAAGAAAGAGACCCAGTACTTC
>TRBD1|TRBJ2-1|TRBV27|.
CASSYTGGRNEQFF
TGTGCCAGCAGTTATACAGGGGGCAGGAATGAGCAGTTCTTC